This T cell receptor (beta chain) was found in a study of identifying expanded T cells in peripheral blood. Germline CDR1 SGHAT, CDR2 FQNNGV. The CDR3 has 15 amino acids. V lost 5 bases to trimming and J lost 9 bases, with 20 bases between them. Libraries were prepared by immunoSEQ multiplex PCR; TCRdb keeps only in-frame clonotypes and omits some of them. The sample holds approximately 100,000 clones, 70% to 90% seen once. The genes are TRBV11-2 and TRBJ2-1; the D is unclear. This sequence originates from a person aged 18 to 75 in good health. Specimen: blood. The CDR3 region is CASSPSIRDVGEQFF. CDR3 bases: TGTGCCAGCAGCCCGAGTATTAGGGATGTAGGTGAGCAGTTCTTC.